The next 23 T cell receptor beta chains were all read from a single sample in a study of identical twins. TCRdb used MiXCR to reprocess the 5' RACE reads, holding one entry per CDR3 protein. The profile shows hundreds of thousands of distinct CDR3 sequences, under 9.5% of them singletons. These records were also assigned to another study, of yellow fever vaccine responses in identical twins.

Material: memory (CD45RO+) T cells sorted from blood. The origin of the receptors is a woman aged 18-29 years in good health.

J is TRBJ2-6 and V is TRBV15; D is perhaps TRBD2 (6 bases). Trimming took 6 bases from V and 0 from J, leaving 9 bases between them. Germline CDR1 LNHNV, CDR2 YYDKDF (reference sequence). This CDR3 is built from 15 residues. Here the CDR3 DNA reads TGTGCCACCAGTATGGAGGGCTCTGGGGCCAACGTCCTGACTTTC. Protein sequence: CATSMEGSGANVLTF.

The gene calls are TRBV7-8 and TRBJ2-5; the match to TRBD1 covers 9 bases. Germline loops: CDR1 SGHVS, CDR2 FQNEAQ. Trimming cost V 1 base and J 5 bases; bases outside gene matches: 5. This CDR3 contains 15 residues. CDR3 in amino acids: CASSLGTGVLETQYF. The CDR3 DNA reads TGTGCCAGCAGCTTAGGGACAGGGGTTTTGGAGACCCAGTACTTC.

This clonotype is labeled medium-sized. V is TRBV12-3 or TRBV12-4 and J is TRBJ2-3, with D unresolved. The CDR3 covers 15 residues. V lost 7 bases to trimming and J lost 6 bases, with 20 bases between them. The chain's CDR3 is CASISNGPETDTQYF. CDR3 coding DNA: TGTGCCAGCATCTCTAACGGGCCCGAAACGGATACGCAGTATTTT.

The gene calls are TRBV19 and TRBJ2-7; no reliable D call. The CDR3 extends over 13 amino acids. Germline lookup yields CDR1 LNHDA and CDR2 SQIVND (reference sequence). The V and J ends lost 1 base and 7 bases respectively, with 11 bases between them. The CDR3 nucleotides read TGTGCCAGTAGTATAGGAAACCCTCGGGAGCAGTACTTC. Translated: CASSIGNPREQYF.

This clonotype was recorded a few times. The rearrangement joins TRBV27 to TRBJ2-7, with 9 bases fitting TRBD1. The junction had 3 bases not matched to a gene; V was cut back by 4 bases and J by 5 bases. The germline V gene has CDR1 MNHEY and CDR2 SMNVEV (reference sequence). This CDR3 is 13 amino acids long. CDR3 amino acids: CASSSGQGNEQYV. In nucleotides, the CDR3 is TGTGCCAGCAGTTCGGGACAGGGTAACGAGCAGTACGTC.

CDR3 DNA sequence: TGTGCCAGCAGCCAAGATTGGGCTAGCGGGGAGACCCAGTACTTC. Translation: CASSQDWASGETQYF. This rearrangement joins TRBV4-2 to TRBJ2-5, with TRBD2 matching 8 bases. V lost 0 bases, J lost 5 bases, and 5 bases stayed unmatched. Looked up from germline, CDR1 is LGHNA and CDR2 is YNFKEQ. The length of the CDR3 is 15 residues.

This clonotype has only a few counts. The genes are TRBV6-5 and TRBJ2-2, with D unclear. The CDR3 sequence is 15 residues long. Trimming removed 4 bases from V and 6 bases from J, with 15 bases in between. The germline V gene encodes CDR1 MNHEY and CDR2 SVGAGI. CDR3 nucleotide sequence: TGTGCCAGCAGTTCAACGTCTATGGTGCCCGGGGAGCTGTTTTTT. This codes for CASSSTSMVPGELFF.

CDR3 residues: CASSLVGLLQETQYF. Here the CDR3 DNA reads TGTGCCAGCAGCTTAGTTGGACTACTACAAGAGACCCAGTACTTC. The rearrangement uses TRBV7-9 and TRBJ2-5; D is perhaps TRBD2 (6 bases). This CDR3 has 15 amino acids. V was cut by 1 base and J by 2 bases, with 11 bases left in between. Germline CDR1 and CDR2: SEHNR and FQNEAQ (reference sequence).

This clonotype has ten or more counts. The CDR3 protein is CAISNTGFAGNTIYF. The CDR3 coding sequence is TGTGCCATCAGTAACACAGGGTTCGCTGGAAACACCATATATTTT. The gene calls are TRBV10-3 and TRBJ1-3; the D gene is possibly TRBD1 (6 bases). V was trimmed by 5 bases and J by 2 bases, leaving 13 bases between them. CDR1 ENHRY and CDR2 SYGVKD come from the germline V gene. The CDR3 covers 15 residues.

The sample holds a few counts of this clonotype. The V call is TRBV29-1, the J call TRBJ2-4; the match to TRBD2 covers 8 bases. The CDR3 is made up of 14 amino acids. In germline, CDR1 is SQVTM, CDR2 ANQGSEA. Trimming cost V 6 bases and J 6 bases; bases outside gene matches: 10. CDR3 loop: CSVTSGSTLNIQYF. For the CDR3, the DNA is TGCAGCGTGACGAGCGGGAGCACTTTAAACATTCAGTACTTC.

This clonotype came up a few times. This CDR3 is CSARIPSTDTQYF. The DNA for the CDR3 is TGCAGTGCTCGCATCCCTAGCACAGATACGCAGTATTTT. The chain couples TRBV20-1 to TRBJ2-3; no firm D call. Germline CDR1 is DFQATT and CDR2 is SNEGSKA (reference sequence). The CDR3 length is 13 residues. Trimming pared 5 bases from V and 0 bases from J, leaving 9 bases between.

The rearrangement uses TRBV6-1 and TRBJ2-7, with 7 bases aligning to TRBD2. The CDR3 runs to 14 residues. The V and J ends lost 0 bases and 7 bases, in that order; junction bases with no gene match: 6. Germline V gene sequence: CDR1 MNHNS, CDR2 SASEGT. DNA for the CDR3: TGTGCCAGCAGTGAAGCCCCCCGGGGAGGGGAGCAGTACTTC. It translates to CASSEAPRGGEQYF.

This clonotype was recorded many times. The chain combines TRBV5-1 with TRBJ2-1, with D tentatively TRBD1 or TRBD2 (5 bases each). This CDR3 comprises 17 residues. Germline CDR1 is SGHRS and CDR2 is YFSETQ. V lost 2 bases and J lost 4, with 19 bases in between. Here the CDR3 DNA reads TGCGCCAGCAGCTTAGGGGAGAGCCCCTCCGATTACAATGAGCAGTTCTTC. Translating gives CASSLGESPSDYNEQFF.

This clonotype was recorded at least ten times. The chain couples TRBV11-2 to TRBJ2-1, with a tentative D call TRBD1 (5 bases). V lost 5 bases, J lost 6 bases, and 17 bases lay in between. Germline loops: CDR1 SGHAT, CDR2 FQNNGV. The CDR3 spans 15 residues. In nucleotides, the CDR3 is TGTGCCAGCAGCCAAAATCAGCCAGGGCGCAATGAGCAGTTCTTC. Protein product: CASSQNQPGRNEQFF.

This clonotype was counted at least ten times. The rearrangement uses TRBV6-1 and TRBJ2-7; 8 bases line up with TRBD1. Germline V gene data show CDR1 as MNHNS and CDR2 as SASEGT. The CDR3 sequence is 15 residues long. V dropped 2 bases and J dropped 0; count of bases not matched to a gene: 3. CDR3 sequence: CASSERGTGSYEQYV. The CDR3 nucleotides read TGTGCCAGCAGTGAACGGGGGACAGGCTCCTACGAGCAGTACGTC.

This clonotype was counted ten times or more. This rearrangement joins TRBV10-3 to TRBJ1-5; D remains ambiguous. V dropped 0 bases and J dropped 1 base, with 4 bases sitting between them. Germline CDR1 reads ENHRY; CDR2 reads SYGVKD. The length of the CDR3 is 14 residues. CDR3 protein: CAISESHSNQPQHF. For the CDR3, the DNA is TGTGCCATCAGTGAGTCCCACAGCAATCAGCCCCAGCATTTT.

This clonotype has only a few counts. The chain uses TRBV10-2 and TRBJ1-4; D ambiguous. V lost 2 bases, J lost 7 bases, and 14 bases lay in between. The CDR3 runs 15 residues. CDR1 WSHSY and CDR2 SAAADI come from the germline V gene. CDR3 in DNA: TGCGCCAGCAGTGAGAGGTATAGCAGTAGTGAAAAACTGTTTTTT. Amino acid sequence: CASSERYSSSEKLFF.

In this sample, this clonotype turned up many times. The genes are TRBV20-1 and TRBJ1-1; the D gene is possibly TRBD1 (5 bases). Trimming cost V 5 bases and J 0 bases, with 13 bases left between them. The CDR3 sequence is 14 residues long. Germline CDR1 reads DFQATT; CDR2 reads SNEGSKA (reference sequence). As DNA, the CDR3 is TGCAGTGCTGGGGGTCAAAACATGAACACTGAAGCTTTCTTT. Translated: CSAGGQNMNTEAFF.

This clonotype was observed a handful of times. V is TRBV3-1 and J is TRBJ2-1, with 8 bases aligning to TRBD2. CDR3 length: 16 amino acids. The junction had 11 bases not matched to a gene; V was cut back by 0 bases and J by 10 bases. CDR1 LGHDT and CDR2 YNNKEL come from the germline V gene (reference sequence). The CDR3 sequence: CASSQDSGGRRREQFF. The CDR3 nucleotides are TGTGCCAGCAGCCAAGACAGCGGGGGCCGCCGCCGCGAGCAGTTCTTC.

This clonotype was found many times. The genes are TRBV20-1 and TRBJ2-5; D might be TRBD1 or TRBD2, each matching 7 bases. The CDR3 consists of 14 residues. V was shortened by 0 bases and J by 4 bases, with 12 bases between the two germline ends. Germline-derived CDR1 and CDR2 are DFQATT and SNEGSKA (reference sequence). Here the CDR3 reads CSAREGGGRETQYF. In nucleotides, the CDR3 is TGCAGTGCTAGAGAGGGAGGGGGCAGAGAGACCCAGTACTTC.

This clonotype has ten or more counts. This chain connects TRBV12-3 or TRBV12-4 to TRBJ2-2, with a possible D match to TRBD2 (5 bases). The CDR3 totals 13 residues. V shed 7 bases and J shed 5 bases, with 11 bases lying between them. This chain's CDR3 is CASNPRGTGELFF. In DNA form, the CDR3 reads TGTGCCAGCAACCCGAGAGGGACCGGGGAGCTGTTTTTT.

This clonotype was observed a few times. The chain joins TRBV20-1 to TRBJ1-5; D might be TRBD1 (6 bases). V was clipped by 0 bases and J by 4 bases, with 16 bases between them. The CDR3 runs 16 residues. Germline V gene sequence: CDR1 DFQATT, CDR2 SNEGSKA (reference sequence). The CDR3 loop is CSARDRGLGGNQPQHF. DNA of the CDR3: TGCAGTGCTAGAGATAGGGGTCTAGGGGGAAATCAGCCCCAGCATTTT.

The genes are TRBV18 and TRBJ2-2; 12 positions agree with TRBD2. This CDR3 comprises 16 residues. Germline CDR1 and CDR2: KGHSH and LQKENI. V lost 0 bases and J lost 7; bases outside the gene matches: 3. The CDR3 DNA reads TGTGCCAGCTCACCACCGACTAGCGGGAGAGGCGGGGAGCTGTTTTTT. Its translation is CASSPPTSGRGGELFF.